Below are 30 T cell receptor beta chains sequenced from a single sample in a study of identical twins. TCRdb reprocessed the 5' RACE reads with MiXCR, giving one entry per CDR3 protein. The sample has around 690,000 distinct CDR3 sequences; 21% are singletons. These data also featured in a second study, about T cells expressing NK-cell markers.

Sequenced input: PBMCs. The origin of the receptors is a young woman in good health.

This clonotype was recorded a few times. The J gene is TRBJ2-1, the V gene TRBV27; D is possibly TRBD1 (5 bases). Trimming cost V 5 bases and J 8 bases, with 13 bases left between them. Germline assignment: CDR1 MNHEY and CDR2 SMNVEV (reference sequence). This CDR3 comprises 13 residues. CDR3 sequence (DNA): TGTGCCAGCAGTCAGGTTTGGGGCGATGAGCAGTTCTTC. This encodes CASSQVWGDEQFF.

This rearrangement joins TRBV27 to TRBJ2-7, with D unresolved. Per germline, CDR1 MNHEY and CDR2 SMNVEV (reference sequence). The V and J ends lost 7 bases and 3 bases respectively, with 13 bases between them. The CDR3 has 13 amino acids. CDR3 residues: CASTSGPSYEQYF. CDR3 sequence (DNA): TGTGCCAGCACTTCCGGGCCCAGCTACGAGCAGTACTTC.

The CDR3 loop reads CASGGRGRGSAAEQYF. The CDR3 bases are TGTGCCAGCGGGGGTCGGGGAAGGGGTAGTGCCGCGGAGCAGTACTTC. The J gene is TRBJ2-7, the V gene TRBV6-1; D possibly matches TRBD1 or TRBD2 (5 bases each). Trimming cost V 8 bases and J 7 bases, with 27 bases left between them. Per germline, CDR1 MNHNS and CDR2 SASEGT. This CDR3 has 16 amino acids.

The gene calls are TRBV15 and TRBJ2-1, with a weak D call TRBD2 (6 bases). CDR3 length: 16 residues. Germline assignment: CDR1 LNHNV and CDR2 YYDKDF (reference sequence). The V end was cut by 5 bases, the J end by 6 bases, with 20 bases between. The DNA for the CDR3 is TGTGCCACCAGCCGATGGAGTGGCGGGGAACTCAATGAGCAGTTCTTC. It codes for CATSRWSGGELNEQFF.

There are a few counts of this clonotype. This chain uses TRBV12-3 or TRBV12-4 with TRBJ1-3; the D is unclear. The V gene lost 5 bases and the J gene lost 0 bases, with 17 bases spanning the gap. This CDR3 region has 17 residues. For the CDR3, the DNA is TGTGCCAGCAGTCGAGGACCAGGCTCGAACTCTGGAAACACCATATATTTT. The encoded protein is CASSRGPGSNSGNTIYF.

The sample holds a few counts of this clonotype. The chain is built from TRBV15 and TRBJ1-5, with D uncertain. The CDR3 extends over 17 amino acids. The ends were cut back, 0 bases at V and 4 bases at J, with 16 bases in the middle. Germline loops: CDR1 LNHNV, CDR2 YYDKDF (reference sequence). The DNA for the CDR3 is TGTGCCACCAGCAGAGATTGGGCAGTAACGGAAAATCAGCCCCAGCATTTT. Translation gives CATSRDWAVTENQPQHF.

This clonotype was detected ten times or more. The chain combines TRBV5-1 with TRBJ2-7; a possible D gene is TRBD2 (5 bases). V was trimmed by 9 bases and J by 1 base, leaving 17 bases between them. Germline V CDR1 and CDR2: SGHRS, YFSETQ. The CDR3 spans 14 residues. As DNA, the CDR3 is TGCGCCACCGTAAAGGGCCCGGGGTCCTACGAGCAGTACTTC. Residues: CATVKGPGSYEQYF.

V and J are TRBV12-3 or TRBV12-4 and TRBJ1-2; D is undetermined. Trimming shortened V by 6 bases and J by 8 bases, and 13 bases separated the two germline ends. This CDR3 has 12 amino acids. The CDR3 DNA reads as TGTGCCAGCAGCCAGATTACGGAAGGCTACACCTTC. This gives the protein CASSQITEGYTF.

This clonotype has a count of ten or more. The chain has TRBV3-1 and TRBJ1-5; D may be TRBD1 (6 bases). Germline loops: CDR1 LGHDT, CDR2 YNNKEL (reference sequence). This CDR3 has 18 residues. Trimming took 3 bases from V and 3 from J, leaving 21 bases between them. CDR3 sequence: CASSQDSPHNQPNQPQHF. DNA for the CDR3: TGTGCCAGCAGCCAGGACAGCCCGCACAATCAGCCCAATCAGCCCCAGCATTTT.

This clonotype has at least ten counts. The CDR3 is CSAPRGTNTEAFF. The CDR3 bases are TGCAGTGCCCCCAGAGGGACCAACACTGAAGCTTTCTTT. The rearrangement uses TRBV20-1 and TRBJ1-1; tentative D call: TRBD1 (5 bases). The V gene's germline CDR1 is DFQATT and CDR2 SNEGSKA (reference sequence). CDR3 length: 13 amino acids. V lost 6 bases, J lost 2 bases, and 13 bases lay in between.

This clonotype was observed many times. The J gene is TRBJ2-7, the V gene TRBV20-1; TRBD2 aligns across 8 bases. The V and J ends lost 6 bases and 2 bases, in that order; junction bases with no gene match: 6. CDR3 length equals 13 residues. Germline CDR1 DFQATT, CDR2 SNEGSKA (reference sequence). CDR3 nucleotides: TGCAGTGCCGCGACTAGCGAGCCCTACGAGCAGTACTTC. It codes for CSAATSEPYEQYF.

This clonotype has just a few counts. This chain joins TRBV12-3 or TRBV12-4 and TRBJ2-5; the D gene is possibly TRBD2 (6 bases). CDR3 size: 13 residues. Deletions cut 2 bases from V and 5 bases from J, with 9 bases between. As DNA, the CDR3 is TGTGCCAGCAGTTTATTCGGAGGGGAGACCCAGTACTTC. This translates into CASSLFGGETQYF.

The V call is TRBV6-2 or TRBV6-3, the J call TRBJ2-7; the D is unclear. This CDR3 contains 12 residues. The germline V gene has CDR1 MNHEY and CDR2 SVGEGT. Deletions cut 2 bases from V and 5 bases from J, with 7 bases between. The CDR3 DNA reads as TGTGCCAGCAGTTACCTAAGGCACGAGCAGTACTTC. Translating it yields CASSYLRHEQYF.

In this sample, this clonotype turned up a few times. CDR3 residues: CASSLSPQGLTEAFF. The DNA for the CDR3 is TGTGCCAGCAGCCTCTCTCCACAGGGATTGACTGAAGCTTTCTTT. The chain links TRBV5-5 to TRBJ1-1, with D possibly matching TRBD1 (6 bases). Per the germline V gene, CDR1 is SGHKS and CDR2 is YYEKEE (reference sequence). The CDR3 totals 15 residues. V was clipped by 4 bases and J by 5 bases, with 18 bases between them.

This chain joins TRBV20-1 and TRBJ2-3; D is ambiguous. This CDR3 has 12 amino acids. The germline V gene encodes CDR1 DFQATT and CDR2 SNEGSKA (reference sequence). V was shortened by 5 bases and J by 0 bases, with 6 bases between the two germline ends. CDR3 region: CSALPSTDTQYF. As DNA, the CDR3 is TGCAGTGCTTTACCCAGCACAGATACGCAGTATTTT.

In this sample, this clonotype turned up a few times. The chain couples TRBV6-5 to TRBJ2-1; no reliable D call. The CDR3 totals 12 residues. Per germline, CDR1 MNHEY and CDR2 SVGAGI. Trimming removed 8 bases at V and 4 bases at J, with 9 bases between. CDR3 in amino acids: CASVGRYNEQFF. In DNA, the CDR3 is TGTGCCAGCGTCGGGCGTTACAATGAGCAGTTCTTC.

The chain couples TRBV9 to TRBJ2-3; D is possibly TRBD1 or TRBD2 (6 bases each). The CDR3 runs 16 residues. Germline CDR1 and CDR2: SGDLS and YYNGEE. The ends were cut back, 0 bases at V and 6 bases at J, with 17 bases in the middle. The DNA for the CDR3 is TGTGCCAGCAGCGTAGGACCTCCCAGAGGGGGGGATACGCAGTATTTT. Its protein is CASSVGPPRGGDTQYF.

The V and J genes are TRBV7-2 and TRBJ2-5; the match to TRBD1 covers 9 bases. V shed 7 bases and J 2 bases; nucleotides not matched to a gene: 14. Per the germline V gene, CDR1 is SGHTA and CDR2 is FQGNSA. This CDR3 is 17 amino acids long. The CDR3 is CASKGDREASWQETQYF. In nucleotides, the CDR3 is TGTGCCAGCAAAGGGGACAGGGAGGCATCTTGGCAAGAGACCCAGTACTTC.

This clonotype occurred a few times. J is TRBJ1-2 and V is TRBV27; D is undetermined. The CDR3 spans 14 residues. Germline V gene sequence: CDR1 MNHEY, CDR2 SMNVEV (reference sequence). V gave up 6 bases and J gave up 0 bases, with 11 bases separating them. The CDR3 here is CASRKTDTNYGYTF. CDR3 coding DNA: TGTGCCAGCAGGAAAACAGACACTAACTATGGCTACACCTTC.

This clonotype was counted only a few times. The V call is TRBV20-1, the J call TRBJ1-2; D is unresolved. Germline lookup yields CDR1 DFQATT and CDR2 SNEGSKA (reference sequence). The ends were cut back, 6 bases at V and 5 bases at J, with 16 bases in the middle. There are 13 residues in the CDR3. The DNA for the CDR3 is TGCAGTGCCGGTACGGGGTCCATGTATGGCTACACCTTC. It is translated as CSAGTGSMYGYTF.

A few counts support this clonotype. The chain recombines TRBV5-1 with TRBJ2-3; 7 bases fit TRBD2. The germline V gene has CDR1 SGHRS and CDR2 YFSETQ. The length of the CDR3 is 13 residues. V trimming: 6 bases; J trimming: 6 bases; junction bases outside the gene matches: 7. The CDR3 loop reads CASMTSWADTQYF. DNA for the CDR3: TGCGCCAGCATGACTAGCTGGGCGGATACGCAGTATTTT.

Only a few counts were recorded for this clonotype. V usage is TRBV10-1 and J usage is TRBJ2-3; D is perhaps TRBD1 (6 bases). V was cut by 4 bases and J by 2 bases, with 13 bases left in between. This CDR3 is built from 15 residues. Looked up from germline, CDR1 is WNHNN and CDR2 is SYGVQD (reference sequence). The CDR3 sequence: CASSGTMGATDTQYF. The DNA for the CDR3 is TGCGCCAGCAGTGGCACAATGGGGGCCACAGATACGCAGTATTTT.

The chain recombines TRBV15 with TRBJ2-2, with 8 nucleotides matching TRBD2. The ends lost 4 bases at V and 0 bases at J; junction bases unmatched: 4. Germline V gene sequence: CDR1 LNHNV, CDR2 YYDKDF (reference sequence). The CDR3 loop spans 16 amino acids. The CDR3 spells CATSTSGRANTGELFF. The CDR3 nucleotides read TGTGCCACCAGCACATCCGGGAGGGCGAACACCGGGGAGCTGTTTTTT.

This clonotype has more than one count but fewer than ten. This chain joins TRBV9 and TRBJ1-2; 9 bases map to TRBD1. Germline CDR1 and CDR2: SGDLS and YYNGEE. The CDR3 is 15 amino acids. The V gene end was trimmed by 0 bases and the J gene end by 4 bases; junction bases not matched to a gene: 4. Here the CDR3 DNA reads TGTGCCAGCAGCGTAGAGGACAGGGGAGTCTATGGCTACACCTTC. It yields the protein CASSVEDRGVYGYTF.

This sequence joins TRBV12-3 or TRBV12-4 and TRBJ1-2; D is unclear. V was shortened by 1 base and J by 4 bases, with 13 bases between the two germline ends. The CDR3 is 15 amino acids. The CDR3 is CASSLGSSLVYGYTF. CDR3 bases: TGTGCCAGCAGTTTAGGCAGTTCTCTTGTCTATGGCTACACCTTC.

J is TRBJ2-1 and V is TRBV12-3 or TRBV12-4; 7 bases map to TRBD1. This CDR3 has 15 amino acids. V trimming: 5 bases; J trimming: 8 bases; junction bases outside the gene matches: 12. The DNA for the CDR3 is TGTGCCAGCAGTCCTACAGGGGCGGTGGACGATGAGCAGTTCTTC. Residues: CASSPTGAVDDEQFF.

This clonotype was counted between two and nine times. The CDR3 DNA sequence: TGTGCCAGCAGTGAGAGGGTAGCTGAGGGCTACACCTTC. Translated: CASSERVAEGYTF. The chain couples TRBV6-6 to TRBJ1-2; D gene ambiguous. CDR1 is MNHNY, CDR2 SVGAGI, per germline (reference sequence). This CDR3 contains 13 residues. The V end lost 5 bases, the J end lost 8 bases, and 15 bases lay between the germline ends.

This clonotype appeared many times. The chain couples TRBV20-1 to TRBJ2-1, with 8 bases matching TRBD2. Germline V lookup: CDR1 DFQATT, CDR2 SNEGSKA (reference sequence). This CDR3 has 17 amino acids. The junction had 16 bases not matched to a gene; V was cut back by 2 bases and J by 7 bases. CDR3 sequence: CSARIPGRAGVGNEQFF. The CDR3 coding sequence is TGCAGTGCTAGAATCCCCGGTCGAGCGGGAGTTGGGAATGAGCAGTTCTTC.

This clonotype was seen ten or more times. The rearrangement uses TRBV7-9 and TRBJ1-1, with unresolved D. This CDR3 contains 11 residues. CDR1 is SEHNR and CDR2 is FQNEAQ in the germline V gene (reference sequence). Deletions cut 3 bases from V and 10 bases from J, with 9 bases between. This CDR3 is CASSLEKGAFF. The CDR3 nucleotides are TGTGCCAGCAGCTTGGAAAAGGGAGCTTTCTTT.

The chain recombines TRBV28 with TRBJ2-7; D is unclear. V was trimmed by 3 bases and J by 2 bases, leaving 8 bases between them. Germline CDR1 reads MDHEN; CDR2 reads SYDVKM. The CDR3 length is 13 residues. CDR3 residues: CASSFKFTYEQYF. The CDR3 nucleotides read TGTGCCAGCAGTTTCAAGTTTACCTACGAGCAGTACTTC.